The 9 T cell receptor beta chains reported below all come from one sample, sequenced in a study of cytomegalovirus exposure and HLA in healthy donors. PCR primers comprised 60 Vbeta and 13 Jbeta primers. Measured with immunoSEQ multiplex PCR; TCRdb has only the in-frame clones, and not every one. The sample comprises about 120,000 clones, approximately 82% of which are singletons, and over 10% rests with the top ten. The sample comprised PBMCs. The source is a man under 40 in good health and CMV-seropositive.

This chain links TRBV4-1 with TRBJ1-1; 12 nucleotides align to TRBD1. The CDR3 is 18 amino acids. The V gene's germline CDR1 is MGHRA and CDR2 YSYEKL. V shed 3 bases, J shed 1 base, and the junction held 9 bases outside the gene matches. The CDR3 DNA reads as TGCGCCAGCAGCCACCTCCCGGGACAGGGGGCACGGAACACTGAAGCTTTCTTT. Translation gives CASSHLPGQGARNTEAFF.

This clone was detected a few times. The chain employs TRBV27 and TRBJ1-2, with a possible D match to TRBD1 (6 bases). CDR3 length: 16 residues. V dropped 0 bases and J dropped 8 bases, with 19 bases sitting between them. CDR1 MNHEY and CDR2 SMNVEV come from the germline V gene (reference sequence). DNA of the CDR3: TGTGCCAGCAGTTTATCCTTTCACAGGGCCGATGAAGGCTACACCTTC. Translating gives CASSLSFHRADEGYTF.

This chain joins TRBV9 and TRBJ1-4, with 9 bases aligning to TRBD1. The CDR3 extends over 15 amino acids. Germline assignment: CDR1 SGDLS and CDR2 YYNGEE. Unmatched junction bases numbered 3, after V lost 0 bases and J lost 6 bases. The CDR3 spells CASSVDDRGDEKLFF. CDR3 nucleotide sequence: TGTGCCAGCAGCGTAGACGACAGGGGGGATGAAAAACTGTTTTTT.

The chain carries TRBV6-1 and TRBJ1-2, with 7 positions matching TRBD1. Looked up from germline, CDR1 is MNHNS and CDR2 is SASEGT. The V gene end was trimmed by 3 bases and the J gene end by 4 bases; junction bases not matched to a gene: 2. The length of the CDR3 is 13 residues. The CDR3: CASSDWDSYGYTF. The CDR3 DNA reads as TGTGCCAGCAGTGATTGGGACAGCTATGGCTACACCTTC.

The gene calls are TRBV7-9 and TRBJ1-1, with 9 bases aligning to TRBD1. J was trimmed by 1 base and V by 5 bases; bases with no gene match: 8. This CDR3 is 16 amino acids long. Per germline, CDR1 SEHNR and CDR2 FQNEAQ (reference sequence). CDR3 DNA: TGTGCCAGCAGCACCGGGACAGGGAGGGGGAACACTGAAGCTTTCTTT. This gives the protein CASSTGTGRGNTEAFF.

The chain employs TRBV9 and TRBJ2-3; TRBD2 might be the D (6 bases). V shed 3 bases and J shed 2 bases, with 19 bases lying between them. Germline CDR1 and CDR2: SGDLS and YYNGEE. The CDR3 is made up of 17 amino acids. In DNA, the CDR3 is TGTGCCAGCAGCGACCCCGGGGATGGCGGGGCCACAGATACGCAGTATTTT. This codes for CASSDPGDGGATDTQYF.

The rearrangement joins TRBV5-1 to TRBJ2-7, with a weak D call TRBD1 (6 bases). Germline CDR1 is SGHRS and CDR2 is YFSETQ. This CDR3 has 16 residues. The germline V and J ends were trimmed by 0 bases and 1 base, with 14 bases remaining between them. CDR3 coding DNA: TGCGCCAGCAGCTTGGCCCCCGACAGGAAATCCTACGAGCAGTACTTC. It specifies CASSLAPDRKSYEQYF.

The gene calls are TRBV27 and TRBJ1-6; weak D call: TRBD1 (5 bases). CDR3 size: 13 residues. The germline V and J ends were trimmed by 2 bases and 11 bases, with 10 bases remaining between them. Germline V CDR1 and CDR2: MNHEY, SMNVEV (reference sequence). CDR3 loop: CASSLGATTPLHF. As DNA, the CDR3 is TGTGCCAGCAGTTTAGGGGCAACGACACCCCTCCACTTT.

The chain links TRBV5-1 to TRBJ1-1; no clear D gene. This CDR3 region has 14 residues. From germline, CDR1 is SGHRS and CDR2 YFSETQ. V was clipped by 1 base and J by 0 bases, with 7 bases between them. This CDR3 reads CASSLLQLNTEAFF. CDR3 coding DNA: TGCGCCAGCAGCTTGCTACAGTTGAACACTGAAGCTTTCTTT.